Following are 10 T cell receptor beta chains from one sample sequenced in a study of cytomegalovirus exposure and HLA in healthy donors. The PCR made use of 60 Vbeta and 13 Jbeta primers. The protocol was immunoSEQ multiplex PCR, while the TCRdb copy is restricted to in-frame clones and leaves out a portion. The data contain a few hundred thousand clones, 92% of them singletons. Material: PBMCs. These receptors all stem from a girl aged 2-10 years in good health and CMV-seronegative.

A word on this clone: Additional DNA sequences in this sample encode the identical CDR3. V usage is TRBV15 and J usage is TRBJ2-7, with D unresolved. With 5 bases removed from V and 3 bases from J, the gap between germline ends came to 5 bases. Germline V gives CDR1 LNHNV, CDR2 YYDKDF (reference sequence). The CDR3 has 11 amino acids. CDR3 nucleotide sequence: TGTGCCACCAGCTCCTTCTACGAGCAGTACTTC. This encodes CATSSFYEQYF.

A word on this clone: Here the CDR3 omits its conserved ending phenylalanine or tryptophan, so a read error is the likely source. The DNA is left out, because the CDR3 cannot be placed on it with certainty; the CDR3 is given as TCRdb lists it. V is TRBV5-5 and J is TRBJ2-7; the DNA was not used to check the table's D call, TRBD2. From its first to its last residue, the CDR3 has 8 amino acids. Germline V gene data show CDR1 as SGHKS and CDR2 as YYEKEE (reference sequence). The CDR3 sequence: CASSPRVC.

The CDR3 bases are TGTGCCAGCAGCTTAGCGGGGGGTAGCAATCAGCCCCAGCATTTT. Translation: CASSLAGGSNQPQHF. The chain carries TRBV7-2 and TRBJ1-5; D may be TRBD1 (5 bases). Trimming cost V 0 bases and J 0 bases, with 6 bases left between them. There are 15 residues in the CDR3. Germline V gene sequence: CDR1 SGHTA, CDR2 FQGNSA. Full variable domain (outside the CDR3, taken from reference TRBV7-2 and TRBJ1-5): GAGVSQSPSNKVTEKGKDVELRCDPISGHTALYWYRQSLGQGLEFLIYFQGNSAPDKSGLPSDRFSAERTGGSVSTLTIQRTQQEDSAVYLCASSLAGGSNQPQHFGDGTRLSIL.

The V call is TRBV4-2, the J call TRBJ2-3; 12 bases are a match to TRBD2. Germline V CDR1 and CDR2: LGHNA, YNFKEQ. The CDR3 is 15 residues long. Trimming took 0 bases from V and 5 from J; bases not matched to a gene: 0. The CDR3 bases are TGTGCCAGCAGCCAAGAGACTAGCGGGGGAGATACGCAGTATTTT. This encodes CASSQETSGGDTQYF.

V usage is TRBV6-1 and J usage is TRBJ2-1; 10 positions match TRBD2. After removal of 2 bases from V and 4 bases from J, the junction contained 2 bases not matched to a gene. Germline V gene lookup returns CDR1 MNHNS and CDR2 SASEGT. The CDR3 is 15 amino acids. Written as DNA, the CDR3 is TGTGCCAGCAGTGAACGGACTAGCGGATACAATGAGCAGTTCTTC. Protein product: CASSERTSGYNEQFF.

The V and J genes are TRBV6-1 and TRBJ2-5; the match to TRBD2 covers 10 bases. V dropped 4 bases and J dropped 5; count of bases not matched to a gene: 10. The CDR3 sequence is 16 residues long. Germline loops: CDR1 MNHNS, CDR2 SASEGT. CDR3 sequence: CASSAPRAGGLETQYF. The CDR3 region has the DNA TGTGCCAGCAGTGCACCCAGAGCGGGAGGGCTTGAGACCCAGTACTTC.

The CDR3 bases are TGTGCCAGCTGTAGAGGACAGGGGGATCTCTATTACTATGGCTACACCTTC. This codes for CASCRGQGDLYYYGYTF. V and J are TRBV19 and TRBJ1-2; 10 bases match TRBD1. Germline-derived CDR1 and CDR2 are LNHDA and SQIVND (reference sequence). There are 17 residues in the CDR3. The ends lost 9 bases at V and 3 bases at J; junction bases unmatched: 16.

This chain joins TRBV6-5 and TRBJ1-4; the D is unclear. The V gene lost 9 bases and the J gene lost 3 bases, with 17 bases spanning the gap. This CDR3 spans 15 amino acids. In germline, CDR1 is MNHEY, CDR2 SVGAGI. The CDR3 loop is CARDLDCSANEKLFF. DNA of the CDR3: TGTGCCAGGGATCTCGACTGTTCAGCTAATGAAAAACTGTTTTTT.

Here the CDR3 reads CASSLTYPQGSNEKLFF. In nucleotides, the CDR3 is TGCGCCAGCAGCTTGACATATCCACAGGGATCTAATGAAAAACTGTTTTTT. This chain uses TRBV5-1 with TRBJ1-4, with D tentatively TRBD1 (6 bases). Trimming took off 1 base at V and 3 bases at J, with 16 bases between the two ends. The germline V gene encodes CDR1 SGHRS and CDR2 YFSETQ. The CDR3 extends over 17 amino acids.

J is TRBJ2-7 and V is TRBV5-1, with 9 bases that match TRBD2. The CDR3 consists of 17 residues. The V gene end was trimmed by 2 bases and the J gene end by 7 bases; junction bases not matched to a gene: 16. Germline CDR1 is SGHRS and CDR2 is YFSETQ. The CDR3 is CASSFDFGGGAPGEQYF. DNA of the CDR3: TGCGCCAGCAGCTTCGACTTCGGCGGGGGGGCCCCTGGGGAGCAGTACTTC.